Each of the 24 T cell receptor beta chains below was sequenced from the same sample in a study of radiotherapy plus CTLA-4 blockade in lung cancer. Profiling relied on immunoSEQ multiplex PCR, and the TCRdb table lists in-frame clones only, not all of them. Seen here are 45,000 to 55,000 clones, more than 65% observed once, and the top ten hold 3.2%. This material consisted of peripheral blood, taken from a patient treated with radiotherapy plus ipilimumab. These receptors originate from a human donor with non-small cell lung cancer who had a partial response to radiotherapy plus ipilimumab.

The chain uses TRBV5-1 and TRBJ2-2; tentative D call: TRBD2 (5 bases). V gave up 1 base and J gave up 4 bases, with 14 bases separating them. Germline loops: CDR1 SGHRS, CDR2 YFSETQ. There are 16 residues in the CDR3. CDR3 region: CASSLRSGAGTGELFF. The DNA for the CDR3 is TGCGCCAGCAGCTTGAGATCGGGTGCGGGCACCGGGGAGCTGTTTTTT.

The table lists this clone with a count of one. The chain joins TRBV7-9 to TRBJ2-1; no clear D. The CDR3 runs 13 residues. Trimming left V 9 bases short and J 0 bases short, with 9 bases between. CDR1 is SEHNR and CDR2 is FQNEAQ in the germline V gene (reference sequence). The CDR3 sequence: CASTLSSYNEQFF. For the CDR3, the DNA is TGTGCCAGTACACTATCCTCCTACAATGAGCAGTTCTTC.

The chain couples TRBV4-2 to TRBJ2-7, with 9 bases fitting TRBD1. CDR1 LGHNA and CDR2 YNFKEQ come from the germline V gene. The CDR3 sequence is 14 residues long. V lost 1 base to trimming and J lost 3 bases; unmatched junction nucleotides: 1. CDR3 loop: CASSQGTGDYEQYF. The CDR3 DNA follows: TGTGCCAGCAGCCAAGGGACAGGGGACTACGAGCAGTACTTC.

The V gene is TRBV5-1, the J gene TRBJ2-5, with D perhaps matching TRBD1 (6 bases). V was shortened by 3 bases and J by 1 base, with 10 bases between the two germline ends. The germline V gene has CDR1 SGHRS and CDR2 YFSETQ. The CDR3 sequence is 14 residues long. The DNA for the CDR3 is TGCGCCAGCAGCTCGACAGGCCCCCAAGAGACCCAGTACTTC. Amino acid sequence: CASSSTGPQETQYF.

This chain joins TRBV7-3 and TRBJ1-1; no clear D. From germline, CDR1 is SGHTA and CDR2 FQGTGA. The CDR3 covers 13 residues. Trimming took off 3 bases at V and 4 bases at J, with 9 bases between the two ends. The CDR3 nucleotides read TGTGCCAGCAGCTTTCTCGGAGGCACTGAAGCTTTCTTT. It specifies CASSFLGGTEAFF.

The genes are TRBV6-6 and TRBJ1-2, with a tentative D call TRBD1 (5 bases). This CDR3 spans 15 amino acids. Trimming cost V 2 bases and J 2 bases, with 12 bases left between them. Germline CDR1 reads MNHNY; CDR2 reads SVGAGI (reference sequence). The CDR3 spells CASSYPGLNNYGYTF. CDR3 sequence (DNA): TGTGCCAGCAGTTACCCGGGACTGAACAACTATGGCTACACCTTC.

The J gene is TRBJ2-5, the V gene TRBV7-9; tentative D call: TRBD2 (6 bases). V was trimmed by 5 bases and J by 3 bases, leaving 13 bases between them. This CDR3 contains 14 residues. CDR1 and CDR2 (germline): SEHNR, FQNEAQ (reference sequence). The CDR3 loop is CASSVGTEKETQYF. The CDR3 DNA follows: TGTGCCAGCAGCGTCGGGACTGAAAAAGAGACCCAGTACTTC. Filled out from reference TRBV7-9 and TRBJ2-5, the complete variable domain reads DTGVSQNPRHKITKRGQNVTFRCDPISEHNRLYWYRQTLGQGPEFLTYFQNEAQLEKSRLLSDRFSAERPKGSFSTLEIQRTEQGDSAMYLCASSVGTEKETQYFGPGTRLLVL.

The chain links TRBV2 to TRBJ2-1; a weak D match, TRBD1 (5 bases). Deletions cut 8 bases from V and 8 bases from J, with 16 bases between. Per the germline V gene, CDR1 is SNHLY and CDR2 is FYNNEI. The CDR3 contains 13 residues. The CDR3 DNA follows: TGTGCCAGCGAAATATTTACAGGTGATGAGCAGTTCTTC. Translating gives CASEIFTGDEQFF.

V gene TRBV5-1 combines with J gene TRBJ1-5, with 12 bases lining up with TRBD1. The CDR3 runs to 20 residues. CDR1 SGHRS and CDR2 YFSETQ come from the germline V gene. V shed 1 base, J shed 0 bases, and the junction held 11 bases outside the gene matches. The CDR3 spells CASSLIRDRGRIDSNQPQHF. The CDR3, as DNA: TGCGCCAGCAGCTTGATCCGGGACAGGGGGCGAATTGATAGCAATCAGCCCCAGCATTTT.

The CDR3 nucleotides are TGTGCCAGCAGTCGGACAGGGGGCTCCTACGAGCAGTACTTC. This gives the protein CASSRTGGSYEQYF. This chain connects TRBV28 to TRBJ2-7; TRBD1 matches 10 bases. CDR3 length equals 14 residues. Germline trimming cut 5 bases from V and 0 bases from J; bases unmatched to any gene: 1. Germline CDR1 reads MDHEN; CDR2 reads SYDVKM.

The chain employs TRBV19 and TRBJ2-6; 9 bases map to TRBD1. This CDR3 is 18 amino acids long. Germline V lookup: CDR1 LNHDA, CDR2 SQIVND (reference sequence). With 4 bases clipped from V and 0 bases from J, the junction kept 7 bases outside the gene matches. Written as DNA, the CDR3 is TGTGCCAGTAGTACTCCGGGACAGGGACGCTCTGGGGCCAACGTCCTGACTTTC. Translation gives CASSTPGQGRSGANVLTF.

The chain uses TRBV9 and TRBJ2-2; TRBD2 agrees at 11 bases. Germline V gene sequence: CDR1 SGDLS, CDR2 YYNGEE. The CDR3 runs 16 residues. V lost 3 bases, J lost 1 base, and 2 bases stayed unmatched. CDR3 amino acids: CASSAGLAGNTGELFF. CDR3 bases: TGTGCCAGCAGCGCAGGACTAGCGGGGAACACCGGGGAGCTGTTTTTT.

V is TRBV28 and J is TRBJ1-4; D may be TRBD1 (5 bases). V lost 1 base to trimming and J lost 5 bases, with 8 bases between them. This CDR3 comprises 14 residues. Germline V gives CDR1 MDHEN, CDR2 SYDVKM. The DNA for the CDR3 is TGTGCCAGCAGTTTATCCGGGGGAAATGAAAAACTGTTTTTT. Protein product: CASSLSGGNEKLFF.

The chain has TRBV30 and TRBJ2-1; no reliable D call. Germline V lookup: CDR1 GTSNPN, CDR2 SVGIG (reference sequence). V lost 0 bases and J 4 bases, leaving 7 bases between the germline ends. CDR3 length equals 13 residues. In DNA, the CDR3 is TGTGCCTGGAGTGTACGCAGATACAATGAGCAGTTCTTC. It encodes CAWSVRRYNEQFF.

This chain joins TRBV13 and TRBJ1-6; 7 positions agree with TRBD1. The CDR3 is 18 amino acids. Germline CDR1 is PRHDT and CDR2 is FYEKMQ (reference sequence). V lost 4 bases and J lost 1; bases outside the gene matches: 10. In DNA, the CDR3 is TGTGCCAGCAGCTCCCAAGACAGGGTGAAGTCCTATAATTCACCCCTCCACTTT. Residues: CASSSQDRVKSYNSPLHF.

This clone has only a few counts. The J gene is TRBJ1-5, the V gene TRBV7-8, with TRBD1 as a possible D gene (6 bases). Deletions cut 6 bases from V and 0 bases from J, with 12 bases between. This CDR3 has 15 residues. Germline V lookup: CDR1 SGHVS, CDR2 FQNEAQ. For the CDR3, the DNA is TGTGCCAGCAGGAGGACAGAGTATAGCAATCAGCCCCAGCATTTT. Its protein product is CASRRTEYSNQPQHF.

The chain joins TRBV4-3 to TRBJ2-1; 9 nucleotides align to TRBD2. Trimming took 0 bases from V and 2 from J; bases not matched to a gene: 5. The CDR3 is 17 amino acids. In germline, CDR1 is LGHNA, CDR2 YSLEER. The CDR3 is CASSQDLAGAPYNEQFF. As DNA, the CDR3 is TGCGCCAGCAGCCAAGACTTAGCGGGGGCCCCCTACAATGAGCAGTTCTTC.

The V call is TRBV7-2, the J call TRBJ1-5, with 9 positions matching TRBD1. J gave up 6 bases and V 5 bases, and 11 bases lay outside the gene matches. Germline-derived CDR1 and CDR2 are SGHTA and FQGNSA. The CDR3 covers 16 residues. CDR3 amino acids: CASSQTGQGFGQPQHF. The DNA for the CDR3 is TGTGCCAGCAGCCAGACCGGACAGGGGTTCGGTCAGCCCCAGCATTTT.

The chain recombines TRBV7-2 with TRBJ2-3; 7 nucleotides match TRBD1. CDR1 and CDR2 (germline): SGHTA, FQGNSA. The CDR3 runs to 15 residues. Trimming cost V 5 bases and J 2 bases; bases outside gene matches: 7. CDR3 protein: CASSAQGNPTDTQYF. CDR3 DNA sequence: TGTGCCAGCAGCGCACAGGGGAACCCCACAGATACGCAGTATTTT.

The chain couples TRBV5-1 to TRBJ1-2; 9 bases line up with TRBD1. The trim removed 2 bases at V and 4 bases at J, leaving 3 bases unmatched. The length of the CDR3 is 14 residues. Germline assignment: CDR1 SGHRS and CDR2 YFSETQ. CDR3 loop: CASSFGQGSYGYTF. The CDR3 nucleotides are TGCGCCAGCAGCTTCGGACAGGGGAGCTATGGCTACACCTTC.

The chain recombines TRBV5-1 with TRBJ2-1, with D perhaps TRBD2 (5 bases). V lost 2 bases and J lost 4, with 13 bases in between. This CDR3 contains 15 residues. From germline, CDR1 is SGHRS and CDR2 YFSETQ. The CDR3 region is CASSLRDSSYNEQFF. In DNA form, the CDR3 reads TGCGCCAGCAGCTTACGGGATTCTTCATACAATGAGCAGTTCTTC.

This clone was detected only a few times. The genes are TRBV5-5 and TRBJ1-1; D gene ambiguous. V lost 0 bases and J lost 4, with 10 bases in between. The germline CDR1 and CDR2 sequences are SGHKS and YYEKEE (reference sequence). The CDR3 runs 14 residues. The CDR3 loop reads CASSLAGGFTEAFF. DNA of the CDR3: TGTGCCAGCAGCTTGGCCGGCGGGTTCACTGAAGCTTTCTTT. Supplemented by reference TRBV5-5 and TRBJ1-1, the full variable domain reads DAGVTQSPTHLIKTRGQQVTLRCSPISGHKSVSWYQQVLGQGPQFIFQYYEKEERGRGNFPDRFSARQFPNYSSELNVNALLLGDSALYLCASSLAGGFTEAFFGQGTRLTVV.

Comments on this clone: This sample includes further DNA sequences coding for the same CDR3. The rearrangement joins TRBV5-1 to TRBJ2-3; 10 bases are shared with TRBD2. This CDR3 has 15 residues. The ends lost 1 base at V and 1 base at J; junction bases unmatched: 0. The germline CDR1 and CDR2 sequences are SGHRS and YFSETQ. The CDR3 sequence is CASSLLAGGTDTQYF. In DNA, the CDR3 is TGCGCCAGCAGCTTGCTAGCGGGGGGCACAGATACGCAGTATTTT.

This clone was counted only a few times. The V call is TRBV10-1, the J call TRBJ2-5; TRBD2 agrees at 12 bases. The V segment lost 6 bases and the J segment 0 bases; nucleotides outside the gene matches: 5. The CDR3 runs to 16 residues. CDR1 WNHNN and CDR2 SYGVQD come from the germline V gene (reference sequence). CDR3 protein: CASRTSGGGYQETQYF. The CDR3 region has the DNA TGCGCCAGCAGGACTAGCGGGGGAGGGTACCAAGAGACCCAGTACTTC.